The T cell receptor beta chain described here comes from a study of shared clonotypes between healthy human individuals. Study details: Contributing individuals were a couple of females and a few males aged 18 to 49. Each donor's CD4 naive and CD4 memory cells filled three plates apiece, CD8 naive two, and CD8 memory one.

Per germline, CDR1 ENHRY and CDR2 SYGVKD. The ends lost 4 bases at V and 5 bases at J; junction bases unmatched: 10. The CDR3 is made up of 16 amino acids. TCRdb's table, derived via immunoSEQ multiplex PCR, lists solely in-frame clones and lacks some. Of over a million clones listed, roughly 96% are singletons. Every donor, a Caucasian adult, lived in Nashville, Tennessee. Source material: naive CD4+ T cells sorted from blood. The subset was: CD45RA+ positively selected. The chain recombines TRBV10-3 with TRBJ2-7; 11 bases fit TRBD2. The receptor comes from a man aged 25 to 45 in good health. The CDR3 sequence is CAISGKALAGANEQYF. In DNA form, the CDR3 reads TGTGCCATCAGTGGGAAGGCACTAGCGGGAGCCAACGAGCAGTACTTC.